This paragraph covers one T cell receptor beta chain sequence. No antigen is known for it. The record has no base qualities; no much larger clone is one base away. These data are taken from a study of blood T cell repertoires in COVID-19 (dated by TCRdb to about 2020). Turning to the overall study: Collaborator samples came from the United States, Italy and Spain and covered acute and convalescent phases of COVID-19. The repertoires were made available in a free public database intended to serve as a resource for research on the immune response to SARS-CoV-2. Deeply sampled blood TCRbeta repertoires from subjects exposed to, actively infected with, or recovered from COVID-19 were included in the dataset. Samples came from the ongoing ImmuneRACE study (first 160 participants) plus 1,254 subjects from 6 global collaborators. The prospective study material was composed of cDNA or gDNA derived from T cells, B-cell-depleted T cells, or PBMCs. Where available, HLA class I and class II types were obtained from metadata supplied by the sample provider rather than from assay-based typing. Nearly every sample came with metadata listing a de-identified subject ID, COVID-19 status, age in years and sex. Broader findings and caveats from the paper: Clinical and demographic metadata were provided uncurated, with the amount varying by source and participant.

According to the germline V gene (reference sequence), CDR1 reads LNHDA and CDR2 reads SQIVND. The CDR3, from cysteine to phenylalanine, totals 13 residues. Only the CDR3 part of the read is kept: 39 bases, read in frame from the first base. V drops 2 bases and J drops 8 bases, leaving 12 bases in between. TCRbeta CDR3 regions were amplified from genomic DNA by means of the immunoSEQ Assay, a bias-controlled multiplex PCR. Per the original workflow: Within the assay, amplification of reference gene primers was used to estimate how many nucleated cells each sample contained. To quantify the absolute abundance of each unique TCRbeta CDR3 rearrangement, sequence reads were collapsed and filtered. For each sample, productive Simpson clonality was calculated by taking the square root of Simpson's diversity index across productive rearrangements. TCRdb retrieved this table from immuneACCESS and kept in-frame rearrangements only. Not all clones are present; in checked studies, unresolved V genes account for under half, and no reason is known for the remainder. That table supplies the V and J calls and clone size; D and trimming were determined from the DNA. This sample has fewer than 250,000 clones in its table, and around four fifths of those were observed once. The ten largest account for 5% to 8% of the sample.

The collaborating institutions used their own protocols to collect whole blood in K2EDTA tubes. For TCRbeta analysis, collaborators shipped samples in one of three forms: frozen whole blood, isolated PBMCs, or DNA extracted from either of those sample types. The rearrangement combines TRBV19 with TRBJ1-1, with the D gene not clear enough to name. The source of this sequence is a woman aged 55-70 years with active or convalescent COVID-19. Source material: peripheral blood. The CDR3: CASSINAGREAFF. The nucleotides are TGTGCCAGTAGTATAAATGCGGGCCGAGAAGCTTTCTTT.